The following is a TCR beta chain sequence with its context. CDR1 and CDR2 (germline): LNHDA, SQIVND (reference sequence). V shed 5 bases, J shed 5 bases, and the junction held 6 bases outside the gene matches. The CDR3 sequence is 16 residues long. This entry comes from a study of blood T cell repertoires in COVID-19. The method was immunoSEQ multiplex PCR; TCRdb's version includes in-frame clones alone and lacks a portion of them. This sample has fewer than 60,000 clones; approximately 88% occur once, and the top ten carry roughly 10%. The sequence was collected from a man aged 30 to 45 with COVID-19, enrolled during active disease. Material for sequencing was peripheral blood. The chain has TRBV19 and TRBJ2-1, with 13 positions matching TRBD2. The CDR3 region is CASSRTSGRPDNEQFF. The CDR3 region has the DNA TGTGCCAGTAGTCGGACTAGCGGGAGACCCGACAATGAGCAGTTCTTC.